This entry lists 27 T cell receptor beta chains sequenced from one sample in a study of early T cells in non-severe SARS-CoV-2 infection. One entry per CDR3 protein results from TCRdb running MiXCR on the 5' RACE reads. In the table there are 75,000 to 80,000 distinct CDR3 sequences, roughly a sixth of which are singletons. The material sequenced was whole blood. These receptors all come from an adult who was a healthcare worker with PCR-confirmed SARS-CoV-2 infection or an uninfected control (not recorded which).

V usage is TRBV6-6 and J usage is TRBJ1-1; D gene ambiguous. Germline assignment: CDR1 MNHNY and CDR2 SVGAGI (reference sequence). V was cut by 5 bases and J by 2 bases, with 12 bases left in between. The CDR3 totals 14 residues. CDR3 amino acids: CASSADRVNTEAFF. CDR3 in DNA: TGTGCCAGCAGTGCCGACCGAGTCAACACTGAAGCTTTCTTT.

This clonotype was seen only a few times. The chain employs TRBV6-1 and TRBJ1-1; D is unresolved. Germline-derived CDR1 and CDR2 are MNHNS and SASEGT. V lost 4 bases and J 0 bases, leaving 6 bases between the germline ends. This CDR3 comprises 13 residues. CDR3 protein: CASSAGVNTEAFF. CDR3 in DNA: TGTGCCAGCAGTGCCGGGGTGAACACTGAAGCTTTCTTT.

This clonotype was counted only a few times. The chain uses TRBV30 and TRBJ2-1; 10 nucleotides match TRBD2. The V segment lost 4 bases and the J segment 7 bases; nucleotides outside the gene matches: 16. Germline loops: CDR1 GTSNPN, CDR2 SVGIG (reference sequence). The CDR3 is made up of 17 amino acids. The chain's CDR3 is CAWMGGQISTSGNEQFF. CDR3 DNA: TGTGCCTGGATGGGAGGACAGATATCGACTAGCGGGAATGAGCAGTTCTTC.

This clonotype was recorded only once. This chain connects TRBV7-2 to TRBJ1-1; 8 positions match TRBD1. Trimming removed 3 bases from V and 0 bases from J; junction bases left unmatched: 3. CDR1 SGHTA and CDR2 FQGNSA come from the germline V gene. The CDR3 covers 15 residues. CDR3 DNA: TGTGCCAGCAGCTTGGACAGGGCGATGAACACTGAAGCTTTCTTT. It is translated as CASSLDRAMNTEAFF. Using reference TRBV7-2 and TRBJ1-1 for the parts outside the CDR3, the full variable domain is GAGVSQSPSNKVTEKGKDVELRCDPISGHTALYWYRQSLGQGLEFLIYFQGNSAPDKSGLPSDRFSAERTGGSVSTLTIQRTQQEDSAVYLCASSLDRAMNTEAFFGQGTRLTVV.

The table lists this clonotype with many counts. For the CDR3, the DNA is TGTGCCAGCCGAAGCGGGGGGGCCCCCTACGCAGATACGCAGTATTTT. Its translation: CASRSGGAPYADTQYF. The chain combines TRBV19 with TRBJ2-3, with TRBD2 matching 10 bases. CDR3 length equals 16 residues. CDR1 is LNHDA, CDR2 SQIVND, per germline (reference sequence). Losses at the gene ends were 9 bases for V and 4 bases for J; bases not matched to a gene: 13.

This clonotype has more than one count but fewer than ten. The rearrangement links TRBV9 to TRBJ2-1; TRBD2 is a possible D gene (6 bases). The CDR3 is made up of 16 amino acids. Germline V lookup: CDR1 SGDLS, CDR2 YYNGEE. V shed 3 bases and J shed 0 bases, with 13 bases lying between them. The CDR3 reads CASSAEDGSSYNEQFF. The CDR3 DNA sequence: TGTGCCAGCAGCGCCGAGGACGGGAGCTCCTACAATGAGCAGTTCTTC.

V and J are TRBV12-5 and TRBJ2-7, with TRBD2 matching 9 bases. The V and J ends lost 8 bases and 1 base, in that order; junction bases with no gene match: 6. Per germline, CDR1 LGHNT and CDR2 FRNRAP. There are 14 residues in the CDR3. CDR3 loop: CASSWTSASYEQYF. CDR3 nucleotide sequence: TGTGCTAGTTCATGGACTAGCGCTTCCTACGAGCAGTACTTC. The full variable domain, rest sourced from reference TRBV12-5 and TRBJ2-7, is DARVTQTPRHKVTEMGQEVTMRCQPILGHNTVFWYRQTMMQGLELLAYFRNRAPLDDSGMPKDRFSAEMPDATLATLKIQPSEPRDSAVYFCASSWTSASYEQYFGPGTRLTVT.

This clonotype was observed many times. CDR3 region: CSVETPGGGPAYEQYF. The CDR3 DNA reads as TGCAGCGTTGAAACCCCCGGCGGGGGACCTGCCTACGAGCAGTACTTC. V usage is TRBV29-1 and J usage is TRBJ2-7, with TRBD2 identical over 7 bases. Germline-derived CDR1 and CDR2 are SQVTM and ANQGSEA. J gave up 2 bases and V 2 bases, and 12 bases lay outside the gene matches. The CDR3 extends over 16 amino acids.

This rearrangement joins TRBV30 to TRBJ1-3; D is unclear. There are 16 residues in the CDR3. V dropped 0 bases and J dropped 0 bases, with 12 bases sitting between them. The germline gives CDR1 GTSNPN, CDR2 SVGIG (reference sequence). The CDR3 sequence: CAWSVRQASSGNTIYF. In nucleotides, the CDR3 is TGTGCCTGGAGTGTACGGCAGGCGAGCTCTGGAAACACCATATATTTT.

The chain joins TRBV20-1 to TRBJ2-7, with a weak D call TRBD2 (6 bases). Germline V gives CDR1 DFQATT, CDR2 SNEGSKA (reference sequence). CDR3 length: 15 residues. Trimming took 0 bases from V and 2 from J, leaving 14 bases between them. CDR3 coding DNA: TGCAGTGCTAGAGATAGGAGGGGTCAGCCCTACGAGCAGTACTTC. It codes for CSARDRRGQPYEQYF.

This clonotype was seen a few times. This rearrangement joins TRBV4-2 to TRBJ2-2; D may be TRBD1 (5 bases). Looked up from germline, CDR1 is LGHNA and CDR2 is YNFKEQ. The V end was cut by 5 bases, the J end by 4 bases, with 11 bases between. This CDR3 is 14 amino acids long. CDR3 loop: CASSGTTATGELFF. In DNA, the CDR3 is TGTGCCAGCAGCGGAACGACAGCCACCGGGGAGCTGTTTTTT.

The rearrangement uses TRBV6-5 and TRBJ1-2, with TRBD1 identical over 9 bases. Germline trimming cut 4 bases from V and 5 bases from J; bases unmatched to any gene: 5. The V gene's germline CDR1 is MNHEY and CDR2 SVGAGI. CDR3 length: 14 residues. The CDR3 bases are TGTGCCAGCAGTTCCGGGACAGGGCATTATGGCTACACCTTC. Translating gives CASSSGTGHYGYTF.

Only a few counts were recorded for this clonotype. The rearrangement uses TRBV4-2 and TRBJ2-3; D may be TRBD1 (6 bases). Trimming took off 1 base at V and 2 bases at J, with 13 bases between the two ends. This CDR3 has 16 residues. Germline-derived CDR1 and CDR2 are LGHNA and YNFKEQ. This CDR3 is CASSQGGTRTTDTQYF. The CDR3 nucleotides are TGTGCCAGCAGCCAAGGAGGGACAAGGACCACAGATACGCAGTATTTT.

The chain joins TRBV12-3 or TRBV12-4 to TRBJ2-3; 12 bases are a match to TRBD2. The CDR3 spans 17 residues. With 5 bases clipped from V and 4 bases from J, the junction kept 10 bases outside the gene matches. Here the CDR3 reads CASSRTSSGGAADTQYF. DNA for the CDR3: TGTGCCAGCAGTCGTACCTCTAGCGGGGGGGCCGCAGATACGCAGTATTTT.

The chain carries TRBV6-5 and TRBJ2-5; 7 nucleotides match TRBD2. CDR3 length equals 13 residues. The V and J ends lost 5 bases and 4 bases, in that order; junction bases with no gene match: 4. Germline V gives CDR1 MNHEY, CDR2 SVGAGI. The CDR3 spells CASSRPGGETQYF. CDR3 coding DNA: TGTGCCAGCAGTAGGCCGGGGGGAGAGACCCAGTACTTC.

The rearrangement joins TRBV14 to TRBJ2-7; weak D call: TRBD1 (6 bases). V was clipped by 4 bases and J by 2 bases, with 12 bases between them. CDR3 length: 14 amino acids. Germline V lookup: CDR1 SGHDN, CDR2 FVKESK. CDR3 amino acids: CASSLRTVPYEQYF. CDR3 DNA sequence: TGTGCCAGCAGCCTTCGGACAGTCCCCTACGAGCAGTACTTC.

This clonotype was observed a handful of times. This chain connects TRBV27 to TRBJ2-3, with 10 bases identical to TRBD2. The germline CDR1 and CDR2 sequences are MNHEY and SMNVEV (reference sequence). V lost 1 base, J lost 4 bases, and 5 bases stayed unmatched. The CDR3 consists of 16 residues. The CDR3 DNA is TGTGCCAGCAGTTTATTGCCCCTAGCGGGAGCAGATACGCAGTATTTT. The encoded protein is CASSLLPLAGADTQYF.

This clonotype was seen many times. The J gene is TRBJ2-2, the V gene TRBV10-3; TRBD1 matches 7 bases. CDR1 is ENHRY and CDR2 is SYGVKD in the germline V gene. After removal of 0 bases from V and 9 bases from J, the junction contained 10 bases not matched to a gene. The CDR3 extends over 16 amino acids. This CDR3 is CAISESGQVNSRELFF. Here the CDR3 DNA reads TGTGCCATCAGTGAGTCCGGACAGGTCAATTCCCGGGAGCTGTTTTTT.

The chain employs TRBV27 and TRBJ1-5, with TRBD1 matching over 7 bases. V lost 5 bases, J lost 4 bases, and 5 bases stayed unmatched. In germline, CDR1 is MNHEY, CDR2 SMNVEV (reference sequence). CDR3 length: 14 residues. The DNA of the CDR3 is TGTGCCAGCAGTCCGGGACAGTTAAATCAGCCCCAGCATTTT. Its protein is CASSPGQLNQPQHF.

The J gene is TRBJ2-3, the V gene TRBV29-1; the D is unclear. The CDR3 spans 18 residues. Germline values: CDR1 SQVTM, CDR2 ANQGSEA. V was clipped by 4 bases and J by 0 bases, with 23 bases between them. The CDR3 region is CSVAPAPIKTASTDTQYF. CDR3 bases: TGCAGCGTTGCCCCCGCCCCAATTAAGACCGCTAGCACAGATACGCAGTATTTT.

In this sample, this clonotype turned up a few times. One end of the junction fails to match germline, which may point to a read error. The rearrangement links TRBV28 to TRBJ1-2, with D perhaps matching TRBD1 (5 bases). This CDR3 has 12 residues. Per germline, CDR1 MDHEN and CDR2 SYDVKM. CDR3 in amino acids: CASSITGGAGSF. Here the CDR3 DNA reads TGTGCCAGCAGTATCACAGGAGGCGCTGGGTCCTTC.

V usage is TRBV20-1 and J usage is TRBJ2-5, with 7 bases lining up with TRBD1. V was clipped by 1 base and J by 2 bases; unmatched bases: 16. CDR1 and CDR2 from the germline V gene are DFQATT and SNEGSKA (reference sequence). This CDR3 is 18 amino acids long. The CDR3 protein is CSARVGTATLPSQETQYF. The CDR3 region has the DNA TGCAGTGCTAGAGTAGGGACAGCGACTCTACCTTCACAAGAGACCCAGTACTTC.

The sample holds many counts of this clonotype. J is TRBJ2-5 and V is TRBV12-3 or TRBV12-4; maybe TRBD1 (7 bases). Trimming removed 3 bases from V and 5 bases from J, with 10 bases in between. The CDR3 spans 13 residues. The CDR3 nucleotides are TGTGCCAGCAGTTTGGGGGGACAGGAGACCCAGTACTTC. Protein: CASSLGGQETQYF.

V usage is TRBV13 and J usage is TRBJ2-5, with unresolved D. V lost 2 bases to trimming and J lost 2 bases, with 15 bases between them. The length of the CDR3 is 16 residues. Germline V lookup: CDR1 PRHDT, CDR2 FYEKMQ (reference sequence). CDR3 DNA: TGTGCCAGCAGCTTATGGCGATCGGCGCTTCAAGAGACCCAGTACTTC. Translated: CASSLWRSALQETQYF.

This clonotype was seen more than once but under ten times. This chain uses TRBV29-1 with TRBJ1-1, with D unresolved. This CDR3 contains 14 residues. V was cut by 4 bases and J by 5 bases, with 17 bases left in between. CDR1 is SQVTM and CDR2 is ANQGSEA in the germline V gene. The CDR3 here is CSVGWSEGWTEAFF. As DNA, the CDR3 is TGCAGCGTTGGCTGGTCTGAAGGTTGGACTGAAGCTTTCTTT.

In this sample, this clonotype turned up a few times. This chain connects TRBV11-2 to TRBJ2-1; D is unresolved. Looked up from germline, CDR1 is SGHAT and CDR2 is FQNNGV. V lost 5 bases to trimming and J lost 5 bases, with 13 bases between them. The CDR3 is 14 amino acids. In nucleotides, the CDR3 is TGTGCCAGCAGCCTCAGAACCAGGAACAATGAGCAGTTCTTC. Translation gives CASSLRTRNNEQFF.

This clonotype was seen at least ten times. The genes are TRBV2 and TRBJ2-5; D remains unclear. Germline values: CDR1 SNHLY, CDR2 FYNNEI. There are 12 residues in the CDR3. Trimming pared 5 bases from V and 2 bases from J, leaving 6 bases between. CDR3 nucleotides: TGTGCCAGCAGTTACGGTCAAGAGACCCAGTACTTC. Its translation: CASSYGQETQYF.